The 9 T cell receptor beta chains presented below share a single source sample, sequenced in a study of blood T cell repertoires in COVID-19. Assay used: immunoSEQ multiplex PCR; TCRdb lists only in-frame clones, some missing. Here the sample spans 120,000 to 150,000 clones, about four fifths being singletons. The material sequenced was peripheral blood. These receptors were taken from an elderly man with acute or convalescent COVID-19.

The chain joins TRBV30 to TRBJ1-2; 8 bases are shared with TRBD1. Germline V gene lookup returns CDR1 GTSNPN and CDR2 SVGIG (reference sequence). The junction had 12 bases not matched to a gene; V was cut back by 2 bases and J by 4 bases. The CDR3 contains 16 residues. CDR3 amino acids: CAWSPPGGGHVYGYTF. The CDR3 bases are TGTGCCTGGAGTCCGCCAGGGGGCGGGCACGTCTATGGCTACACCTTC.

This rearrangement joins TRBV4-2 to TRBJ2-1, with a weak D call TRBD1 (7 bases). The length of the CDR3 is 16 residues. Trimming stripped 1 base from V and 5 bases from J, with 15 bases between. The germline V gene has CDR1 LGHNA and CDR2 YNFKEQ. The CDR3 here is CASSQVGRGVNNEQFF. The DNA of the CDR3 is TGTGCCAGCAGCCAAGTAGGCAGGGGGGTGAACAATGAGCAGTTCTTC.

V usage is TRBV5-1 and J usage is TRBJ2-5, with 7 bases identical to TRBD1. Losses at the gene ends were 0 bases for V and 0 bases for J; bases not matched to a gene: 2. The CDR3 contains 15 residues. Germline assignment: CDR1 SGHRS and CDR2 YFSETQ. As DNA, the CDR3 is TGCGCCAGCAGCTTGGCCGGGACAGACCAAGAGACCCAGTACTTC. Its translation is CASSLAGTDQETQYF. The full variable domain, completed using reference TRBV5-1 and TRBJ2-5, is KAGVTQTPRYLIKTRGQQVTLSCSPISGHRSVSWYQQTPGQGLQFLFEYFSETQRNKGNFPGRFSGRQFSNSRSEMNVSTLELGDSALYLCASSLAGTDQETQYFGPGTRLLVL.

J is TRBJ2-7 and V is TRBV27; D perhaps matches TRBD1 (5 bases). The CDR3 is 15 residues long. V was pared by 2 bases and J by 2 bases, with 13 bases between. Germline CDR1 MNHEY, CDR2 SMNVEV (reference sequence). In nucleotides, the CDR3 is TGTGCCAGCAGTTTAACCGTTTACAGGACCTACGAGCAGTACTTC. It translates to CASSLTVYRTYEQYF.

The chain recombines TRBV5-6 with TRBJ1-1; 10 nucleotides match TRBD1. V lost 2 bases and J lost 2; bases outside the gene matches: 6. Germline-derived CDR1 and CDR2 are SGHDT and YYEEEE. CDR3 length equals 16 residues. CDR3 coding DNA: TGTGCCAGCAGCTTATACCGGGACAGGGGAAACACTGAAGCTTTCTTT. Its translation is CASSLYRDRGNTEAFF. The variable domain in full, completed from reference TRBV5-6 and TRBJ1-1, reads DAGVTQSPTHLIKTRGQQVTLRCSPKSGHDTVSWYQQALGQGPQFIFQYYEEEERQRGNFPDRFSGHQFPNYSSELNVNALLLGDSALYLCASSLYRDRGNTEAFFGQGTRLTVV.

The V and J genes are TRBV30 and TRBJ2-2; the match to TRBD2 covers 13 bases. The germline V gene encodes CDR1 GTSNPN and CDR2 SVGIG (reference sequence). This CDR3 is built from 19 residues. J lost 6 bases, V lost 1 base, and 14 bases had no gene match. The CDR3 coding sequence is TGTGCCTGGAGTGGTGGACTAGCGGGGGAAACGGTGAGGGCCGGGGAGCTGTTTTTT. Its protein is CAWSGGLAGETVRAGELFF.

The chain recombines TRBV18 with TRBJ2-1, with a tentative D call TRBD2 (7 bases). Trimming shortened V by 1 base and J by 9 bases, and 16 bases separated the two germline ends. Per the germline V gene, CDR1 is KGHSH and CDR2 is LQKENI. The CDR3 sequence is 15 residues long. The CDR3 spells CASSPQGGGGGEQFF. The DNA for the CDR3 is TGTGCCAGCTCACCACAAGGCGGCGGGGGCGGTGAGCAGTTCTTC.

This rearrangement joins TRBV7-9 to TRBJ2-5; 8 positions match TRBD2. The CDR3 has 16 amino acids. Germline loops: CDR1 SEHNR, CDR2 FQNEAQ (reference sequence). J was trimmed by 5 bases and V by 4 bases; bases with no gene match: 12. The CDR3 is CASSSQSSGGPETQYF. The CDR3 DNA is TGTGCCAGCAGCTCCCAGAGCAGCGGGGGCCCGGAGACCCAGTACTTC.

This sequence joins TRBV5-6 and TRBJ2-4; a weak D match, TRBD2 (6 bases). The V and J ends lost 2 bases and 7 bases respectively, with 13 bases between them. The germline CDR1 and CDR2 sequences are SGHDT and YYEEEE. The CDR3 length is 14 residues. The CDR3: CASSLSGTGNIQYF. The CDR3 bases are TGTGCCAGCAGCTTATCTGGGACTGGGAACATTCAGTACTTC.